This T cell receptor beta chain was sequenced in a study of neurological immune-mediated disorders. TCRdb re-analysed the 5' RACE reads in MiXCR, keeping a single row per CDR3 protein. The sample includes nearly 60,000 distinct CDR3 sequences, under 3.5% seen only once; the top ten take approximately 7%. This clonotype has more than one count but fewer than ten. Antigen unknown. This CDR3 contains 16 residues. With V trimmed by 0 bases and J by 9 bases, 8 bases remained unmatched. Germline V gene lookup returns CDR1 LGHDT and CDR2 YNNKEL (reference sequence). Study-wide findings and caveats: CDR3 amino acid sequences found in expanded clones were never shared across subjects, suggesting private repertoires in all groups.

Sequenced input: PBMCs. This clonotype originated in an older woman with multiple sclerosis. J is TRBJ2-7 and V is TRBV3-1, with 13 positions matching TRBD2. This chain's CDR3 is CASSQEGLAGVIGQYF. As DNA, the CDR3 is TGTGCCAGCAGCCAAGAAGGACTAGCGGGAGTAATCGGGCAGTACTTC.